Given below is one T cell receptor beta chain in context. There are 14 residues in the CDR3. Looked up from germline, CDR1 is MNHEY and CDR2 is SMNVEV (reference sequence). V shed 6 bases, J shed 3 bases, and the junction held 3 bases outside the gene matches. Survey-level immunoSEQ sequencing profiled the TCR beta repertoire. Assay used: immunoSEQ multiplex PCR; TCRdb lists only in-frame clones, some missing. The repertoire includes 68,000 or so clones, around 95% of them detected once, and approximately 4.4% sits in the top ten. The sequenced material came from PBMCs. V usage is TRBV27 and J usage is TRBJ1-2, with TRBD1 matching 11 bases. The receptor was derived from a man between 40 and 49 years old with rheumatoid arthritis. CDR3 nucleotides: TGTGCCAGCAGCCGGGACAGGGGGGACTATGGCTACACCTTC. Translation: CASSRDRGDYGYTF.